This entry describes one TCR beta chain. Sequencing was performed with immunoSEQ multiplex PCR; in TCRdb, only in-frame clones are kept and a portion is missing. Counted here are about 2.4 million clones, roughly 93% occurring once; the ten biggest clones make up about 0.34%. This entry comes from a study of shared clonotypes between healthy human individuals. The sample comprised naive CD4+ T cells from PBMCs. Subset indicated: CD45RA+ positively selected. The sequence came from a man aged 18 to 30 in good health. Some clones in this sample may be carry-over from other donors' samples.

In DNA form, the CDR3 reads TGCGCCAGCACCCCGGGGCAGGGCTTCTACGAGCAGTACTTC. It codes for CASTPGQGFYEQYF. The rearrangement uses TRBV5-1 and TRBJ2-7, with D perhaps matching TRBD1 or TRBD2 (5 bases each). Germline assignment: CDR1 SGHRS and CDR2 YFSETQ. Trimming shortened V by 6 bases and J by 3 bases, and 16 bases separated the two germline ends. The CDR3 runs 14 residues.